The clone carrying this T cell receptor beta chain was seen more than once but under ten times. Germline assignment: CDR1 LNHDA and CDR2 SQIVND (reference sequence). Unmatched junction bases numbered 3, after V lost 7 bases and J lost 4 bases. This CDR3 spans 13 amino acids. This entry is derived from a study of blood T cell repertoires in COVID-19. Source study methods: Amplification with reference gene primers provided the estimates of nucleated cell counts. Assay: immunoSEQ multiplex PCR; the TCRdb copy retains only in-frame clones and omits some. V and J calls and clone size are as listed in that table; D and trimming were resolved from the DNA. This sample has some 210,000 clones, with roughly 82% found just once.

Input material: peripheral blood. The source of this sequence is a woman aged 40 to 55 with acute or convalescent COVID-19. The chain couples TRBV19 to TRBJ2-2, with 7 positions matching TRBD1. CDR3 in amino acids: CASKGGATGELFF. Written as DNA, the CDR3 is TGTGCCAGTAAAGGGGGCGCCACCGGGGAGCTGTTTTTT.